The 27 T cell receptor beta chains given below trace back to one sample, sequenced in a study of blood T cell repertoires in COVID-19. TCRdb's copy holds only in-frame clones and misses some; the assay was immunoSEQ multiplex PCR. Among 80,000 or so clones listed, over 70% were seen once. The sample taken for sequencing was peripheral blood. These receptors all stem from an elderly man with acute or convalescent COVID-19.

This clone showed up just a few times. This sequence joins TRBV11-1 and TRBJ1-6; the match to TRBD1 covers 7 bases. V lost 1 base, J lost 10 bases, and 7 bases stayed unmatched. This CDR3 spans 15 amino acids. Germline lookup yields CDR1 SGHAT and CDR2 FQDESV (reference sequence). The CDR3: CASSLGQGDWSPLHF. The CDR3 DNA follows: TGTGCCAGCAGCTTAGGACAGGGAGATTGGTCACCCCTCCACTTT.

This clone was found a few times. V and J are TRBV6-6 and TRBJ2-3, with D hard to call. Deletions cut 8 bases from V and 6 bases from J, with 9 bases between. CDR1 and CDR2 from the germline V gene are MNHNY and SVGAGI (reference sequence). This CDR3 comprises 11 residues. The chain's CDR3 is CASSRSDTQYF. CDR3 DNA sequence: TGTGCCAGCTCTAGATCTGATACGCAGTATTTT.

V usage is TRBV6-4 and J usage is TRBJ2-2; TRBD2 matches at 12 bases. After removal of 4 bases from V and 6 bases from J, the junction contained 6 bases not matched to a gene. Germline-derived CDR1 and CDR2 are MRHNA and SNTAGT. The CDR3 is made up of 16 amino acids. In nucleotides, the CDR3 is TGTGCCAGCAGTGCTCGGACTAGCGGGGAGGCCGGGGAGCTGTTTTTT. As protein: CASSARTSGEAGELFF.

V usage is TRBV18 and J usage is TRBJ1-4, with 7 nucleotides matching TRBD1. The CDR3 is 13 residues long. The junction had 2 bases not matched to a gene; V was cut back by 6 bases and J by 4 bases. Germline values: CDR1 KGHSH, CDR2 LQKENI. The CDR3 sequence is CASSRDSNEKLFF. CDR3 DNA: TGTGCCAGCTCCCGGGACAGTAATGAAAAACTGTTTTTT. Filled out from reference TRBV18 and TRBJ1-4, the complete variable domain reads NAGVMQNPRHLVRRRGQEARLRCSPMKGHSHVYWYRQLPEEGLKFMVYLQKENIIDESGMPKERFSAEFPKEGPSILRIQQVVRGDSAAYFCASSRDSNEKLFFGSGTQLSVL.

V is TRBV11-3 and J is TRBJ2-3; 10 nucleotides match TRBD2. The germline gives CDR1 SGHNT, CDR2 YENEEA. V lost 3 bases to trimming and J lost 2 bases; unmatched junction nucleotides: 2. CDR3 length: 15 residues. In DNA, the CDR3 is TGTGCCAGCAGCTTTAGCGGGGGGACCACAGATACGCAGTATTTT. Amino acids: CASSFSGGTTDTQYF.

The CDR3 DNA is TGTGCCAGCAGCTCGACAGGGAACACTGAAGCTTTCTTT. It encodes CASSSTGNTEAFF. The V gene is TRBV7-8, the J gene TRBJ1-1, with D possibly being TRBD1 (6 bases). Trimming removed 4 bases at V and 1 base at J, with 7 bases between. The CDR3 covers 13 residues. The V gene's germline CDR1 is SGHVS and CDR2 FQNEAQ. The whole variable domain, filled in from reference TRBV7-8 and TRBJ1-1, reads GAGVSQSPRYKVAKRGQDVALRCDPISGHVSLFWYQQALGQGPEFLTYFQNEAQLDKSGLPSDRFFAERPEGSVSTLKIQRTQQEDSAVYLCASSSTGNTEAFFGQGTRLTVV.

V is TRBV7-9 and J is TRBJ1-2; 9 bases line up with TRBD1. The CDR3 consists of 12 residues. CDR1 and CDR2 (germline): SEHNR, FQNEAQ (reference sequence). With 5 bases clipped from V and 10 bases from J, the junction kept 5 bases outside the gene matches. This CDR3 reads CASSPGQGSYTF. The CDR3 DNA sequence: TGTGCCAGCAGCCCCGGACAGGGGTCCTACACCTTC.

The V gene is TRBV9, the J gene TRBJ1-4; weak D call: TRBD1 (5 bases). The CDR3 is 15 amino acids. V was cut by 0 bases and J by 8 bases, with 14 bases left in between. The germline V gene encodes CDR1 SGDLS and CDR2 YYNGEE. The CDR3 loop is CASSVGAGWGEKLFF. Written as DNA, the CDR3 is TGTGCCAGCAGCGTAGGAGCAGGATGGGGCGAAAAACTGTTTTTT.

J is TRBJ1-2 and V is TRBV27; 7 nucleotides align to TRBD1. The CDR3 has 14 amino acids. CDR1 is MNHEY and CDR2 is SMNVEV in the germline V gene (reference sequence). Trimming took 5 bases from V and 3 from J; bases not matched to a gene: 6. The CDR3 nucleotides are TGTGCCAGCAGTCTGACAGGGCTCGACTATGGCTACACCTTC. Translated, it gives CASSLTGLDYGYTF.

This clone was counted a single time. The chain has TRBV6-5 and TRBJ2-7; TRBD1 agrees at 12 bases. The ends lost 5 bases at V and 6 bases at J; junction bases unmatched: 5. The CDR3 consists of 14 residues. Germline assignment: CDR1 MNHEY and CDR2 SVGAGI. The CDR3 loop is CASSRGQGAGEQYF. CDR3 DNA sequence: TGTGCCAGCAGTAGGGGACAGGGGGCCGGCGAGCAGTACTTC.

CDR3 DNA sequence: TGTGCCAGCAGTTTACGGAGGGGCGACGGCTACACCTTC. Protein product: CASSLRRGDGYTF. The chain employs TRBV27 and TRBJ1-2, with D tentatively TRBD1 (5 bases). CDR3 length: 13 residues. CDR1 is MNHEY and CDR2 is SMNVEV in the germline V gene (reference sequence). V shed 2 bases and J shed 8 bases, with 12 bases lying between them.

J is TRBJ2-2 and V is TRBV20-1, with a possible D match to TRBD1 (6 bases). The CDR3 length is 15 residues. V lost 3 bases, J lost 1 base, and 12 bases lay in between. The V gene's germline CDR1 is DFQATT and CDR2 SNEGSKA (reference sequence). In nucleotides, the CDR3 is TGCAGTGCTAGTTCCCGGACAGTGAACACCGGGGAGCTGTTTTTT. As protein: CSASSRTVNTGELFF.

CDR3 protein: CASNGEGTVNTEAFF. CDR3 nucleotides: TGCGCCAGCAATGGGGAGGGTACCGTGAACACTGAAGCTTTCTTT. This sequence joins TRBV5-1 and TRBJ1-1; D is unclear. The CDR3 covers 15 residues. CDR1 and CDR2 from the germline V gene are SGHRS and YFSETQ. V lost 6 bases to trimming and J lost 0 bases, with 15 bases between them.

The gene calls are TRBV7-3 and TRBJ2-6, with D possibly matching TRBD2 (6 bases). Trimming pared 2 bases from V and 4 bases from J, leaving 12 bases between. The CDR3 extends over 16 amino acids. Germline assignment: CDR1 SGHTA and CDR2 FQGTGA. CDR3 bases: TGTGCCAGCAGCTTACAGGGACTCTCCGGGGCCAACGTCCTGACTTTC. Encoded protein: CASSLQGLSGANVLTF. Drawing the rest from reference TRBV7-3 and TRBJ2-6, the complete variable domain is GAGVSQTPSNKVTEKGKYVELRCDPISGHTALYWYRQSLGQGPEFLIYFQGTGAADDSGLPNDRFFAVRPEGSVSTLKIQRTERGDSAVYLCASSLQGLSGANVLTFGAGSRLTVL.

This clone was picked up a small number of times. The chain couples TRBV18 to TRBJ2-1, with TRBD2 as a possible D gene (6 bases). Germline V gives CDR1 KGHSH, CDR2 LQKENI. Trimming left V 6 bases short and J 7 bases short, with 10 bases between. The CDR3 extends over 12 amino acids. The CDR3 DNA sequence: TGTGCCAGCTCCCCGGAGGGTAATGAGCAGTTCTTC. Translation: CASSPEGNEQFF.

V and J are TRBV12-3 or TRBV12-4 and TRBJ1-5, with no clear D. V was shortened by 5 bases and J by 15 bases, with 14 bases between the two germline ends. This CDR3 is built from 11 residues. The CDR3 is CASSNGGEWHF. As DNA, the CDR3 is TGTGCCAGCAGTAACGGAGGTGAATGGCATTTT.

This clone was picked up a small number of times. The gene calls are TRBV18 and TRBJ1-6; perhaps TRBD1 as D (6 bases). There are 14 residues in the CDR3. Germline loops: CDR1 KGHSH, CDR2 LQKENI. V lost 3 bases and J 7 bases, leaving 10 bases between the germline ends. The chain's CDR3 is CASSPGTLNSPLHF. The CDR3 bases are TGTGCCAGCTCACCGGGGACACTGAATTCACCCCTCCACTTT. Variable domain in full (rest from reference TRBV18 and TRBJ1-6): NAGVMQNPRHLVRRRGQEARLRCSPMKGHSHVYWYRQLPEEGLKFMVYLQKENIIDESGMPKERFSAEFPKEGPSILRIQQVVRGDSAAYFCASSPGTLNSPLHFGNGTRLTVT.

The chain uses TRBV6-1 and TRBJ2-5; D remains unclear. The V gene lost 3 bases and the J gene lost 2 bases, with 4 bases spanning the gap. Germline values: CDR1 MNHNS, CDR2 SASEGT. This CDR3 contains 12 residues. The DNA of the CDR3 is TGTGCCAGCAGTGAGCAGCAAGAGACCCAGTACTTC. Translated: CASSEQQETQYF.

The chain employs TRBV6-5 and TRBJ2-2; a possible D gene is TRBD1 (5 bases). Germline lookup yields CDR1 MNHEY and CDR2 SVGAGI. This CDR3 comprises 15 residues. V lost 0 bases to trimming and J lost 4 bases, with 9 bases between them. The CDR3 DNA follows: TGTGCCAGCAGTTACTCGCCTAGGGGCACCGGGGAGCTGTTTTTT. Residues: CASSYSPRGTGELFF.

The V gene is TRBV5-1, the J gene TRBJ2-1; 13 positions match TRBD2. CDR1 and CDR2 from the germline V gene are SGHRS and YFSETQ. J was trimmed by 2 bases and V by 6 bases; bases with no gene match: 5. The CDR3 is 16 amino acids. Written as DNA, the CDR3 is TGCGCCAGCACCGGACTAGCGGGGGCCCCCTACAATGAGCAGTTCTTC. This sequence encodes CASTGLAGAPYNEQFF. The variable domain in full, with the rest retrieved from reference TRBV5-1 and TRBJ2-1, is KAGVTQTPRYLIKTRGQQVTLSCSPISGHRSVSWYQQTPGQGLQFLFEYFSETQRNKGNFPGRFSGRQFSNSRSEMNVSTLELGDSALYLCASTGLAGAPYNEQFFGPGTRLTVL.

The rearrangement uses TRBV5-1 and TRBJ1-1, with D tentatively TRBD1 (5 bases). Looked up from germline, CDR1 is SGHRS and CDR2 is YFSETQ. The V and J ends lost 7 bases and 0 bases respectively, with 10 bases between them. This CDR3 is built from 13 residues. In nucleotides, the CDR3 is TGCGCCAGCCAGACAGAGGTGAACACTGAAGCTTTCTTT. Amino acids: CASQTEVNTEAFF.

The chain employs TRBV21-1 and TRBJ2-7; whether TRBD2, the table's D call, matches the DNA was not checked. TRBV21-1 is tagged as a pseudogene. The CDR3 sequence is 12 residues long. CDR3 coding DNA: TGTGCCAGCAGCAAAGATTACTGGGAGCAGTACTTC. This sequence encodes CASSKDYWEQYF.

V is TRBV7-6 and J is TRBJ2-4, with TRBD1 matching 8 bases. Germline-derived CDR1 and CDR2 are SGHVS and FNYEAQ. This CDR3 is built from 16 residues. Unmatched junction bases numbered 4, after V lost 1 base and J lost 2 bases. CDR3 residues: CASSLGQGASKNIQYF. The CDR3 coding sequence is TGTGCCAGCAGCTTAGGTCAGGGGGCGTCCAAAAACATTCAGTACTTC.

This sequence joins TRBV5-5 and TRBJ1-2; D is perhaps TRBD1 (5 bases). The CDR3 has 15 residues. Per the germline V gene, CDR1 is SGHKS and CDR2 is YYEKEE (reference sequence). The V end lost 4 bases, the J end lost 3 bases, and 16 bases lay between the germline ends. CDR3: CASSVGEGRYYGYTF. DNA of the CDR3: TGTGCCAGCAGCGTGGGGGAGGGTCGTTACTATGGCTACACCTTC.

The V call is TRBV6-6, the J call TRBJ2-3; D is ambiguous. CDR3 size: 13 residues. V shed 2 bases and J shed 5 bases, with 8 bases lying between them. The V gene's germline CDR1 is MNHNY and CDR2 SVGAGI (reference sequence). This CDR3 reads CASSYRDKDTQYF. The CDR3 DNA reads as TGTGCCAGCAGTTACCGAGACAAAGATACGCAGTATTTT.

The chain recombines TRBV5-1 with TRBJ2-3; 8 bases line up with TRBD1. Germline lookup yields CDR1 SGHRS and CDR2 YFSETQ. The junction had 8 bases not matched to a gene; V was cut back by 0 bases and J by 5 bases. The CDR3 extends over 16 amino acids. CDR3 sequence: CASSLALQGGGDTQYF. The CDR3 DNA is TGCGCCAGCAGCTTGGCCCTACAGGGGGGTGGAGATACGCAGTATTTT. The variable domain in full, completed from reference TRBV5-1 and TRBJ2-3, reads KAGVTQTPRYLIKTRGQQVTLSCSPISGHRSVSWYQQTPGQGLQFLFEYFSETQRNKGNFPGRFSGRQFSNSRSEMNVSTLELGDSALYLCASSLALQGGGDTQYFGPGTRLTVL.

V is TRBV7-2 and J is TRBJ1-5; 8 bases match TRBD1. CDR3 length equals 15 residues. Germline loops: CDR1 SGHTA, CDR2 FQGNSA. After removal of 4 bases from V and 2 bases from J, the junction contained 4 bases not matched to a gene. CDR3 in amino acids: CASSSGGWGNQPQHF. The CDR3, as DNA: TGTGCCAGCAGCTCAGGGGGCTGGGGCAATCAGCCCCAGCATTTT.